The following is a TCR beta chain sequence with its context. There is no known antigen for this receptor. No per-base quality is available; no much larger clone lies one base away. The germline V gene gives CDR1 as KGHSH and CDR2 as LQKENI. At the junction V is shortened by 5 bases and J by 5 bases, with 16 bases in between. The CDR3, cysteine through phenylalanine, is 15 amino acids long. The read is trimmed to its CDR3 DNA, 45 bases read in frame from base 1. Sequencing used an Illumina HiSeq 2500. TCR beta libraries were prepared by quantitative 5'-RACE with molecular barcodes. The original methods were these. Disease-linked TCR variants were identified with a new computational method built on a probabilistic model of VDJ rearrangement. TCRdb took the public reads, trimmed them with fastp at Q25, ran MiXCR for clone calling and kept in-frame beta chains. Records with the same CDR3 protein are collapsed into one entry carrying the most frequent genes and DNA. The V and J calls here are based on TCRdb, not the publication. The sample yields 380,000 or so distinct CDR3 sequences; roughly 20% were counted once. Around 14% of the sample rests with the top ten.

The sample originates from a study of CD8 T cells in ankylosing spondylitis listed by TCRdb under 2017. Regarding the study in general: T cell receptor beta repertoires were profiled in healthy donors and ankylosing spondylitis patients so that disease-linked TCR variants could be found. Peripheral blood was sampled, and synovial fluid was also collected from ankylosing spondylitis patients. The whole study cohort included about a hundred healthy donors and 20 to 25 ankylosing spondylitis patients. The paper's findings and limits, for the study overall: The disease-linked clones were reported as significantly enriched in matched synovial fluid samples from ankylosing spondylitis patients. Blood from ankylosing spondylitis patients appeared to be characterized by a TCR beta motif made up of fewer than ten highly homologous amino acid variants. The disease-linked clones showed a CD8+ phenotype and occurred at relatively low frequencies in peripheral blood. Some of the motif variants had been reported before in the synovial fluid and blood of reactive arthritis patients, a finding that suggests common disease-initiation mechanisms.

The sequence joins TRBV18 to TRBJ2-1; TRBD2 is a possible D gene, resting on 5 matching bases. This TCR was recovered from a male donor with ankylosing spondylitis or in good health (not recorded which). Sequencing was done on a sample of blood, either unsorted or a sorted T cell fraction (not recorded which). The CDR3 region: CASSEEGRVDNEQFF. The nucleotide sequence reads TGTGCCAGCTCAGAAGAAGGGCGGGTGGACAATGAGCAGTTCTTC.